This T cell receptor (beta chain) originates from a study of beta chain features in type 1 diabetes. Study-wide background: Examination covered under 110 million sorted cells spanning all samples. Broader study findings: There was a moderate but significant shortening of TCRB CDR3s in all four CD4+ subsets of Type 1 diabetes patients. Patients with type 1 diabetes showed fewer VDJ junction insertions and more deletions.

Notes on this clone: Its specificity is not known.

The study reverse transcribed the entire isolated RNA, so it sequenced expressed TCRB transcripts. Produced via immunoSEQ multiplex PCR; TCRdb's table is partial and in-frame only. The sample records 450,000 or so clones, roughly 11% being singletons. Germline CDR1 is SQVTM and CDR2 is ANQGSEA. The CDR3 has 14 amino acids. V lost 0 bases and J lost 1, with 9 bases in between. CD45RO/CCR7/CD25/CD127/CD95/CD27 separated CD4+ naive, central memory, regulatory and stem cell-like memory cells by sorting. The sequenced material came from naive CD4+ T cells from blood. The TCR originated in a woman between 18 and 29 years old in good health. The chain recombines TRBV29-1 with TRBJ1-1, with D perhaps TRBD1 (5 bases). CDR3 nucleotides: TGCAGCGTTGAAGATCGGGGACGGAACACTGAAGCTTTCTTT. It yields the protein CSVEDRGRNTEAFF. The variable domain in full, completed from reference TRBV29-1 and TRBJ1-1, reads SAVISQKPSRDICQRGTSLTIQCQVDSQVTMMFWYRQQPGQSLTLIATANQGSEATYESGFVIDKFPISRPNLTFSTLTVSNMSPEDSSIYLCSVEDRGRNTEAFFGQGTRLTVV.